Sequencing of this TCR beta chain was carried out in a study of cytomegalovirus exposure and HLA in healthy donors. Germline V CDR1 and CDR2: MNHEY, SMNVEV (reference sequence). The CDR3 loop spans 14 amino acids. With 2 bases removed from V and 2 bases from J, the gap between germline ends came to 10 bases. The PCR had 60 Vbeta and 13 Jbeta primers. Measured with immunoSEQ multiplex PCR; TCRdb has only the in-frame clones, and not every one. The table has over 250,000 clones, around 65% seen once. The sequenced sample consisted of PBMCs. This receptor was identified in a female donor in good health and CMV-seronegative. The chain joins TRBV27 to TRBJ2-7, with D tentatively TRBD1 (6 bases). CDR3 amino acids: CASSLNRDTYEQYF. For the CDR3, the DNA is TGTGCCAGCAGTTTAAACAGGGACACCTACGAGCAGTACTTC.